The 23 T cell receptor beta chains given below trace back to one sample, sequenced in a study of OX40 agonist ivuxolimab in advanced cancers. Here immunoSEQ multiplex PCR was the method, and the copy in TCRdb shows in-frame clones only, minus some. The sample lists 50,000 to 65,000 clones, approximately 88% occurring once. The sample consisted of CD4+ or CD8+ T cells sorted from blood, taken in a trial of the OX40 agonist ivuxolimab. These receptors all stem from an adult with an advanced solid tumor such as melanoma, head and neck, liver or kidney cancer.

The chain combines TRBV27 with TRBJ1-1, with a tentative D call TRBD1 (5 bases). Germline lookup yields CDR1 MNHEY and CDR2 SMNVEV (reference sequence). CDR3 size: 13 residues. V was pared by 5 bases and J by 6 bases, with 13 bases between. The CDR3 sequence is CASSPGVIAEAFF. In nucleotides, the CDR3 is TGTGCCAGCAGTCCGGGGGTGATAGCTGAAGCTTTCTTT.

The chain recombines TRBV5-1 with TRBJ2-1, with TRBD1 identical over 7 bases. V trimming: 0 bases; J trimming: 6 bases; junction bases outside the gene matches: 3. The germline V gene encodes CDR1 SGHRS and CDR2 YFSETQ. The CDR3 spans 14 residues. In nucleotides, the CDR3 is TGCGCCAGCAGCTTGGAGGGGGCGCGCAATGAGCAGTTCTTC. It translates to CASSLEGARNEQFF.

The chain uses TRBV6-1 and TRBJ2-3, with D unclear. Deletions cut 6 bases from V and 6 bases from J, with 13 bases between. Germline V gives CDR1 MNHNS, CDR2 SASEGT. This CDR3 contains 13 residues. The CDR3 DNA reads TGTGCCAGCAGGAGCCTATCGGAGGATACGCAGTATTTT. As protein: CASRSLSEDTQYF.

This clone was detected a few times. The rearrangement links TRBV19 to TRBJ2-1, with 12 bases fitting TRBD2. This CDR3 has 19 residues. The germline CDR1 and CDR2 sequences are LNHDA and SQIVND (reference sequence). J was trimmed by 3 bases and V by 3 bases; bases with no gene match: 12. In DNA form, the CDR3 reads TGTGCCAGTAGTATGGGCCTAGCGGGAGGGCTGGGATACTACAATGAGCAGTTCTTC. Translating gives CASSMGLAGGLGYYNEQFF.

CDR3 in amino acids: CASSLWPRDTGELFF. CDR3 nucleotides: TGTGCCAGCAGCTTGTGGCCGCGGGACACCGGGGAGCTGTTTTTT. The chain has TRBV5-8 and TRBJ2-2; perhaps TRBD2 as D (5 bases). This CDR3 spans 15 amino acids. V lost 1 base to trimming and J lost 3 bases, with 10 bases between them. Germline loops: CDR1 SGHTS, CDR2 YDEGEE.

The CDR3 nucleotides are TGTGCCAGCTCACCAGGACGGGACCTGAACACTGAAGCTTTCTTT. Translated, it gives CASSPGRDLNTEAFF. This sequence joins TRBV18 and TRBJ1-1; possible D gene TRBD1, 5 bases. The V and J ends lost 2 bases and 0 bases respectively, with 10 bases between them. Per germline, CDR1 KGHSH and CDR2 LQKENI. This CDR3 is 15 amino acids long.

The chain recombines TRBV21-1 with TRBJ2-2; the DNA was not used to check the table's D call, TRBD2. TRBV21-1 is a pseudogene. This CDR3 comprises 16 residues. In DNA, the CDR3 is TGTGCCAGCGCGGGGGGGAGGGACCCGAACACCGGGGAGCTGTTTTTT. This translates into CASAGGRDPNTGELFF.

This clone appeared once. CDR3 bases: TGTGCCAGCAGCGACCAGTCAGGGCGCGACACCTTC. Protein sequence: CASSDQSGRDTF. The rearrangement joins TRBV28 to TRBJ1-2; TRBD1 is a possible D gene (5 bases). Germline V gene data show CDR1 as MDHEN and CDR2 as SYDVKM. The CDR3 consists of 12 residues. V lost 6 bases, J lost 12 bases, and 17 bases lay in between.

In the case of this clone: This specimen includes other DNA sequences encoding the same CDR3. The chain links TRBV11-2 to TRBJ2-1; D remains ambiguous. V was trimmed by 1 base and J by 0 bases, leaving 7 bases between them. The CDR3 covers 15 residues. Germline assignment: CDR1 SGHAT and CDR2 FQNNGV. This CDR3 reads CASSLGGSSYNEQFF. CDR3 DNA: TGTGCCAGCAGCTTAGGCGGTAGCTCCTACAATGAGCAGTTCTTC.

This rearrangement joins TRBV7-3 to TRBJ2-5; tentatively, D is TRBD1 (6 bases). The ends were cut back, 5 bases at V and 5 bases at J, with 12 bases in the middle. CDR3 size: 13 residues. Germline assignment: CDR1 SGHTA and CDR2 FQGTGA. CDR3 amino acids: CASSPQGVETQYF. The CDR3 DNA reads TGTGCCAGCAGCCCACAGGGTGTGGAGACCCAGTACTTC.

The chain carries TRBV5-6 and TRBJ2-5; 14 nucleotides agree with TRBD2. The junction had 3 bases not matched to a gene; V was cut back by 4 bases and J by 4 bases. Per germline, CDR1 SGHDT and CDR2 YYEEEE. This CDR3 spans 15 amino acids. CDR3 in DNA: TGTGCCAGCAGCCCGGGACTAGCGGGAGCAGAGACCCAGTACTTC. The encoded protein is CASSPGLAGAETQYF.

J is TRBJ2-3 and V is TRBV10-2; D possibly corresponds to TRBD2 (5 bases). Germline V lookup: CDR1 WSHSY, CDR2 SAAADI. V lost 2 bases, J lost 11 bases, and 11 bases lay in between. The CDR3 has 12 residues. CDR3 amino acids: CASSEGLALQYF. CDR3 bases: TGCGCCAGCAGTGAGGGGCTAGCTTTGCAGTATTTT.

CDR3 DNA sequence: TGTGCCAGCAGCTTACAGGTCTCCTACGAGCAGTACTTC. The encoded protein is CASSLQVSYEQYF. The rearrangement links TRBV7-2 to TRBJ2-7; D not resolved. Germline V gives CDR1 SGHTA, CDR2 FQGNSA. With 2 bases removed from V and 0 bases from J, the gap between germline ends came to 5 bases. This CDR3 contains 13 residues.

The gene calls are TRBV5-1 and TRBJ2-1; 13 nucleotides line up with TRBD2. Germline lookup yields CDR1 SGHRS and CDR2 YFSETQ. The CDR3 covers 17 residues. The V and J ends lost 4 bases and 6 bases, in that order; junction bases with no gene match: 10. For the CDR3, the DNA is TGCGCCAGCAGCGTCGGACTAGCGGGAGTAAGGGGCAATGAGCAGTTCTTC. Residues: CASSVGLAGVRGNEQFF.

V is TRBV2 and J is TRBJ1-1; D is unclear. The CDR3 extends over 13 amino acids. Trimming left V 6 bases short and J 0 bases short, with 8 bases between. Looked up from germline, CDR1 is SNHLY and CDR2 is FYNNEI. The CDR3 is CASSYMMNTEAFF. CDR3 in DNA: TGTGCCAGCAGCTACATGATGAACACTGAAGCTTTCTTT.

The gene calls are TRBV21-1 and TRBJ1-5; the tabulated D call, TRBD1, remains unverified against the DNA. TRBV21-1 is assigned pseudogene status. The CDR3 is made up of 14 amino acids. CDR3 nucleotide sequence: TGTGCCAGCAGCAAATGGGACAGGGAAAAGCCCCAGCATTTT. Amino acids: CASSKWDREKPQHF.

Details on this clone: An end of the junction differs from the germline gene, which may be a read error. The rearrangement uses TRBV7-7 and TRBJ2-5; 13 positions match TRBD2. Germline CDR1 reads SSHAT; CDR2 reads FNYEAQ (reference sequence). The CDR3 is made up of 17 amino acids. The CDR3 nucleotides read TGTGCTAGCAGCTTAGGTGGAACTAGCGGGAGGGTAGAGACCCAGTACTTC. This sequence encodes CASSLGGTSGRVETQYF.

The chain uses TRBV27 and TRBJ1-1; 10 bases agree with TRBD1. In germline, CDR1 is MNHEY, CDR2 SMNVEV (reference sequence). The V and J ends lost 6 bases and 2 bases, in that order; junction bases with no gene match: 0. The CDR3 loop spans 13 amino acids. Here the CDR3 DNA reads TGTGCCAGCAGGACAGGGGGCAACACTGAAGCTTTCTTT. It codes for CASRTGGNTEAFF.

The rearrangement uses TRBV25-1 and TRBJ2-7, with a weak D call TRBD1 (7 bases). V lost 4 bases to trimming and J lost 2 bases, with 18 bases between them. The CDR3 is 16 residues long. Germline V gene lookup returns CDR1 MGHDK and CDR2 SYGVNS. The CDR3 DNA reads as TGTGCCAGCAGTGGGGGGGACAGATTTGGGACCTACGAGCAGTACTTC. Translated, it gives CASSGGDRFGTYEQYF.

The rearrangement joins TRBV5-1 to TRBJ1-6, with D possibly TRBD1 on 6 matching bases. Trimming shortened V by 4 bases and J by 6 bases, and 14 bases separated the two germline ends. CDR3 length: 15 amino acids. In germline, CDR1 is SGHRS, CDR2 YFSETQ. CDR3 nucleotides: TGCGCCAGCAGCCGAGTTTTAGGGGGTAATTCACCCCTCCACTTT. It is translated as CASSRVLGGNSPLHF.

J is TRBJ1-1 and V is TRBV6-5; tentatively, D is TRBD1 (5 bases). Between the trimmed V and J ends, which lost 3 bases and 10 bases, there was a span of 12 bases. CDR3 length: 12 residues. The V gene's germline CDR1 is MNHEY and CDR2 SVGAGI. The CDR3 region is CASSYPGLGAFF. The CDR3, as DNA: TGTGCCAGCAGTTATCCGGGACTCGGAGCTTTCTTT.

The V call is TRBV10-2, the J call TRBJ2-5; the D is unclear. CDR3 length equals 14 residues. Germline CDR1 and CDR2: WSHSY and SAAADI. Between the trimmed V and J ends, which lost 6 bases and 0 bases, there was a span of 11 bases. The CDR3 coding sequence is TGCGCCAGCAGAAAGATCACGGACCAAGAGACCCAGTACTTC. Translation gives CASRKITDQETQYF.

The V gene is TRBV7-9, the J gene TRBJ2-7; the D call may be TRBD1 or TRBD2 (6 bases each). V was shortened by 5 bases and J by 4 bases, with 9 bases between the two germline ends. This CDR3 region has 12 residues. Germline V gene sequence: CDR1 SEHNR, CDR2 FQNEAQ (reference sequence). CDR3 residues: CASSRGGYEQYF. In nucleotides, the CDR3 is TGTGCCAGCAGCCGAGGGGGGTACGAGCAGTACTTC. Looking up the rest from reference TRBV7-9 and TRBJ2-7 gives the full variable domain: DTGVSQNPRHKITKRGQNVTFRCDPISEHNRLYWYRQTLGQGPEFLTYFQNEAQLEKSRLLSDRFSAERPKGSFSTLEIQRTEQGDSAMYLCASSRGGYEQYFGPGTRLTVT.